This paragraph covers one T cell receptor beta chain sequence. Its antigen remains unidentified. Base-call qualities are not available, and no considerably larger clone is one nucleotide away. Library preparation employed 3' RACE. TCR libraries were built from RNA using a 3' RACE protocol with unique molecular identifiers to correct PCR amplification bias. Amplicon libraries were pooled in groups of up to about 12 and sequenced on an Illumina MiSeq using v2 2x250 paired-end chemistry. Per the source publication's procedure: Decombinator was used to process the reads, assigning V and J genes and CDR3 and applying barcode-based correction of errors and PCR bias. Repertoires were subsampled to equal depth before Gini coefficient calculation using the R ineq package. CDR3 similarity was assessed with GLIPH, Hamming distance and a shared triplet metric. TCRdb took the public reads, trimmed them with fastp at Q25, ran MiXCR for clone calling and kept in-frame beta chains. Under each unique CDR3 protein, matching rows form one entry showing the most common genes and DNA. The V and J calls follow TCRdb's processing rather than the paper's. The sample profile shows around 50,000 distinct CDR3 sequences; 4.3% of them were found once. The ten largest clonotypes hold 0.6% to 0.85% of the sample.

This sample is part of a study of HIV-infected children after antiretroviral therapy interruption (dated by TCRdb to about 2019). Notes on the research overall: The study included eight children, four on planned treatment interruption and four on continuous treatment, and all eight had a CD4+ count above 500 and a viral load below 50 copies/ml. Median age was roughly 10 years in the interruption group and roughly 8 years in the continuous treatment group. Recorded exposure to EBV and CMV was present in most of the participating children. Samples from the interruption arm were taken at week 0, at week 12, at the end of interruption (week 24 or 48), and about 3 years after the study ended. Continuous-treatment samples were analyzed from corresponding weeks 0, 48 and 150. TCR repertoires were compared between children on planned treatment interruption and children on continuous antiretroviral treatment, alongside thymic output measurements.

Sample treatment or condition, as interpreted from the label and publication: PENTA 11 planned treatment interruption arm or continuous ART arm. The participants, all children from the United Kingdom aged 2 to 15 years, had been on at least three-drug ART for a minimum of 24 weeks. Cryopreserved PBMCs containing at least 5 million viable cells were needed, and several candidate patients were excluded because their viable PBMC yield was low. Naive CD4+ CD45RA+ CD45RO- T cells were FACS-sorted from thawed PBMCs on a FACSAria III cell sorter. The sorted cells were fixed, and RNA was then extracted with the RNeasy FFPE kit and afterward with the RNeasy Micro kit. The investigation overall reported the following: An increase in the naive CD4+ Gini coefficient was observed by the end of treatment interruption, suggesting clonal expansion, and a return to baseline was observed by 3 years. Minor non-naive CD45RA+ populations such as EMRA or stem memory cells might have been included among the sorted CD45RA+ naive cells. In the naive CD4+ repertoires of PTI patients, CDR3 sharing between time points dropped after the start of interruption, while many sequences were shared between the end of interruption and 3 years later. The low number of patients is a limitation and the data should be interpreted with caution.

The source was CD45RA+ CD4+ T cells from PBMCs, pooled from several time points, collected from a donor given antiretroviral therapy, either interrupted or continuous. The sample's cell subset or site label, in plain terms: naive CD4+ CD45RA+ CD45RO- T cells. The clonotype comes from a pool of human donors with HIV.

The base sequence is TGTGCCAGCAGTGGCAGTACTAAAAACATTCAGTACTTC. Protein translation: CASSGSTKNIQYF. The chain joins TRBV6-2 or TRBV6-3 to TRBJ2-4; no D gene can be assigned with confidence. From the cysteine through the phenylalanine, the CDR3 covers 13 amino acids. This entry keeps only the CDR3 DNA: 39 bases, framed from base 1. The V and J ends are trimmed by 5 bases and 4 bases, leaving 9 bases between them. The germline V gene gives CDR1 as MNHEY and CDR2 as SVGEGT.